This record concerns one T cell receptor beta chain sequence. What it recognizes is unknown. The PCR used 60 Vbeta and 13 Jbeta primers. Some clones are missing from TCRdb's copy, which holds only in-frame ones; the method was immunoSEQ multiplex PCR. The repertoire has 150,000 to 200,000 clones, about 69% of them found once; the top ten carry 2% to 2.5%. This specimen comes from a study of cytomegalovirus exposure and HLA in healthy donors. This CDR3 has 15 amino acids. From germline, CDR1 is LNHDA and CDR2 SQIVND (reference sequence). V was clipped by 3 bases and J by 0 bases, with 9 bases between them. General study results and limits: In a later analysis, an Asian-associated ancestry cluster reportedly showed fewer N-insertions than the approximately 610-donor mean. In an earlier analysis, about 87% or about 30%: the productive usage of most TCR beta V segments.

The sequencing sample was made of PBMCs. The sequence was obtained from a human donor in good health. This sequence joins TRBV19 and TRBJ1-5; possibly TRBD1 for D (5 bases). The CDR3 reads CASSILDSSNQPQHF. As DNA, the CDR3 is TGTGCCAGTAGTATCCTAGACAGTAGCAATCAGCCCCAGCATTTT.